The T cell receptor beta chain under discussion was sequenced for a study of T cell responses to AZD1222 COVID-19 vaccine. Concerning this clone: The antigen remains unidentified.

Sequencing was performed with immunoSEQ multiplex PCR; in TCRdb, only in-frame clones are kept and a portion is missing. This sample has 90,000 to 150,000 clones, with approximately 90% found just once. Regarding the study as a whole: No repertoire was sampled before or during the peak T cell response, only after it. Targets within unmutated variant regions were reportedly found for nearly half of spike-specific TCRs.

The sequencing here drew on peripheral blood, taken 28 days after the second AZD1222 dose. This TCR was recovered from an adult who received the AZD1222 COVID-19 vaccine.

CDR3 nucleotide sequence: TGTGCCAGCAGCTTAGCCCAAGGGACGTATGGCTACACCTTC. Amino acids: CASSLAQGTYGYTF. The rearrangement joins TRBV7-9 to TRBJ1-2; perhaps TRBD1 as D (5 bases). The CDR3 totals 14 residues. The V gene lost 0 bases and the J gene lost 5 bases, with 10 bases spanning the gap. Germline CDR1 and CDR2: SEHNR and FQNEAQ (reference sequence).